This TCR beta chain is drawn from a study of T cell changes during pregnancy in multiple sclerosis. Produced via immunoSEQ multiplex PCR; TCRdb's table is partial and in-frame only. There are over 50,000 clones in the sample; roughly 88% occur only once, and less than 2% lies in the top ten. The CDR3 covers 13 residues. Germline V gene sequence: CDR1 SNHLY, CDR2 FYNNEI. The trim removed 8 bases at V and 8 bases at J, leaving 9 bases unmatched. This chain joins TRBV2 and TRBJ2-1, with 7 bases fitting TRBD1. This TCR derives from a female donor with multiple sclerosis, enrolled in a pregnancy study. The source material was peripheral blood, sampled in the first trimester of pregnancy. CDR3 in DNA: TGTGCCAGCCCTTGTTTGAGGGGGCATGAGCAGTTCTTC. Its translation: CASPCLRGHEQFF.